This TCR beta chain was sequenced for a study of cytomegalovirus exposure and HLA in healthy donors. The PCR made use of 60 Vbeta and 13 Jbeta primers. Clones were read by immunoSEQ multiplex PCR, and TCRdb kept only the in-frame ones, dropping some. The sample records fewer than 80,000 clones, 70% to 80% being singletons. The CDR3 has 16 residues. Germline CDR1 is SGHTA and CDR2 is FQGNSA. Trimming at V came to 1 base and at J to 4 bases, leaving 6 bases not matched to a gene. The TCR comes from a man aged 18 to 30 in good health and CMV-seronegative. The sample taken for sequencing was PBMCs. The genes are TRBV7-2 and TRBJ2-5, with 10 bases identical to TRBD2. The CDR3 spells CASSLVAGGLGETQYF. The CDR3 bases are TGTGCCAGCAGCTTAGTAGCGGGGGGCTTGGGAGAGACCCAGTACTTC.